This T cell receptor beta chain was found in a study of T cell changes during pregnancy in multiple sclerosis. This CDR3 comprises 14 residues. Per germline, CDR1 SGHNT and CDR2 YYREEE (reference sequence). The ends were cut back, 9 bases at V and 6 bases at J, with 20 bases in the middle. This clone was observed a single time. Assay used: immunoSEQ multiplex PCR; TCRdb lists only in-frame clones, some missing. The table lists about 59,000 clones, roughly nine tenths of them singletons, with about 0.9% in the top ten. The clonotype comes from a female donor with multiple sclerosis, enrolled in a pregnancy study. The rearrangement joins TRBV5-4 to TRBJ2-3; D gene uncertain. Here the sequenced sample was peripheral blood, taken before pregnancy. The CDR3 DNA is TGTGCCACCCGTCCCGATCAGCGTTGGGATACGCAGTATTTT. It yields the protein CATRPDQRWDTQYF.